This T cell receptor beta chain was recorded in a study of tumor-infiltrating lymphocytes in primary liver carcinoma. Germline V gives CDR1 SGHRS, CDR2 YFSETQ. The length of the CDR3 is 13 residues. Co-extracting RNA and DNA was done with about 17-30 mg of unsorted bulk tissue as input. With a constant-region primer, TCR beta cDNA was made from around 530 ng of total RNA. A slightly modified ARM-PCR protocol with three nested multiplex PCR rounds produced these TCR beta libraries. The opening two PCR rounds, 10 cycles each, paired TRBV1-TRBV30 forward primers with a C-beta reverse primer. Each CDR3 protein is one row after TCRdb ran MiXCR on the multiplex PCR reads. The profile shows fewer than 80,000 distinct CDR3 sequences, approximately 69% of them singletons. About this clonotype itself: A much more abundant neighbour one base away suggests this may be a read error.

V and J are TRBV5-1 and TRBJ2-1, with D perhaps TRBD2 (5 bases). This sequence originates from a man in his forties with primary liver carcinoma and hepatitis B virus infection. Sequencing was carried out using tumor-adjacent normal liver tissue. CDR3 nucleotide sequence: TGCGACAGCAGCCTATTGGTGGCTAATGAGGGGTTCTTC. Translation gives CDSSLLVANEGFF.